These T cell receptor beta chains were read from a single sample in a study of T-cell reconstitution after alpha-beta-depleted transplantation in children. In TCRdb, the PCR reads were re-called with MiXCR into one record per CDR3 protein. The sample records 500,000 to 650,000 distinct CDR3 sequences, roughly 10% being singletons. Sequencing used PBMCs, mostly from graft donor cells, obtained 180 days after TCRalphabeta/CD19-depleted stem cell transplant. The receptors stem from a female patient aged 2-9 years who had a stem cell transplant for aplastic anemia, so the T cells may come from the graft donor. Both conserved end residues are part of each CDR3. D genes are given only for firm matches. Clone size is shown for a subset of rows, as once, few, many or a class of expanded clone.

d_call j_call clone_size v_call cdr3_nt cdr3_aa
TRBD1 TRBJ2-1 NA TRBV7-9 TGTGCCAGCAGCTTGGGACAGGAACTTTACAATGAGCAGTTCTTC CASSLGQELYNEQFF
NA TRBJ1-5 few TRBV28 TGTGCCAGCAGCATGGGAGCTTTAGGCCATTATCAGCCCCAGCATTTT CASSMGALGHYQPQHF
TRBD2 TRBJ2-3 many TRBV29-1 TGCAGCGTTGGAGGGCTAGCGGGAAGCACAGATACGCAGTATTTT CSVGGLAGSTDTQYF
TRBD2 TRBJ2-1 few TRBV5-1 TGCGCCAGCAGCTGGGATCCTAGCGGGTACAATGAGCAGTTCTTC CASSWDPSGYNEQFF
TRBD2 TRBJ2-3 NA TRBV20-1 TGCAGTGCTCGACTAGCGGGGGGGGTAGATACGCAGTATTTT CSARLAGGVDTQYF
NA TRBJ2-1 many TRBV9 TGTGCCAGCAGCGTGGGCGCGGGGTCGATGGATGAGCAGTTCTTC CASSVGAGSMDEQFF
TRBD2 TRBJ2-7 NA TRBV12-3/TRBV12-4 TGTGCCAGCAGTTTACTAGCGGGAGAAAAGTACGAGCAGTACTTC CASSLLAGEKYEQYF
NA TRBJ2-7 few TRBV20-1 TGCAGTGCTAGAGATTCTCTATCCTACGAGCAGTACTTC CSARDSLSYEQYF
NA TRBJ2-7 few TRBV6-1 TGTGCCAGCAGCACCCTAGCAATCCACGAGCAGTACTTC CASSTLAIHEQYF
NA TRBJ1-5 few TRBV7-8 TGTGCCAGCAGCGGACCGCACAGGGATAGCAATCAGCCCCAGCATTTT CASSGPHRDSNQPQHF
NA TRBJ2-7 many TRBV25-1 TGTGCCAGCAGTGAATACGGGGTTTCGTACGAGCAGTACTTC CASSEYGVSYEQYF
NA TRBJ1-1 NA TRBV5-4 TGTGCCAGCAGCTTGGGAGAGGGGGTGATCGGCACTGAAGCTTTCTTT CASSLGEGVIGTEAFF
NA TRBJ2-7 many TRBV27 TGTGCCAGCAGTTCGTCAAGCTCCTACGAGCAGTACTTC CASSSSSSYEQYF
TRBD1 TRBJ2-1 NA TRBV5-1 TGCGCCAGCAGCTTGGGGGGACGGACAGGCGGGTATGAGCAGTTCTTC CASSLGGRTGGYEQFF
TRBD2 TRBJ2-1 NA TRBV7-2 TGTGCCAGCACCCGGGGCGGGAGGGGGTCCTACAATGAGCAGTTCTTC CASTRGGRGSYNEQFF
NA TRBJ1-1 NA TRBV18 TGTGCCAGCTCACCAAATACGGGACGTTCGAACACTGAAGCTTTCTTT CASSPNTGRSNTEAFF
NA TRBJ1-5 NA TRBV28 TGTGCCAGCAGTCCCCTTTGGCTGAATCAGCCCCAGCATTTT CASSPLWLNQPQHF
NA TRBJ2-5 many TRBV5-1 TGCGCCAGCAGCTTGAAGGTAGCGAGCCAAGAGACCCAGTACTTC CASSLKVASQETQYF
TRBD2 TRBJ2-1 many TRBV25-1 TGTGCCAGCAGTGAAGGGGGGGGATCCTACAATGAGCAGTTCTTC CASSEGGGSYNEQFF
NA TRBJ2-3 few TRBV9 TGTGCCAGCAGCCGGGACAAAAGCACAGATACGCAGTATTTT CASSRDKSTDTQYF